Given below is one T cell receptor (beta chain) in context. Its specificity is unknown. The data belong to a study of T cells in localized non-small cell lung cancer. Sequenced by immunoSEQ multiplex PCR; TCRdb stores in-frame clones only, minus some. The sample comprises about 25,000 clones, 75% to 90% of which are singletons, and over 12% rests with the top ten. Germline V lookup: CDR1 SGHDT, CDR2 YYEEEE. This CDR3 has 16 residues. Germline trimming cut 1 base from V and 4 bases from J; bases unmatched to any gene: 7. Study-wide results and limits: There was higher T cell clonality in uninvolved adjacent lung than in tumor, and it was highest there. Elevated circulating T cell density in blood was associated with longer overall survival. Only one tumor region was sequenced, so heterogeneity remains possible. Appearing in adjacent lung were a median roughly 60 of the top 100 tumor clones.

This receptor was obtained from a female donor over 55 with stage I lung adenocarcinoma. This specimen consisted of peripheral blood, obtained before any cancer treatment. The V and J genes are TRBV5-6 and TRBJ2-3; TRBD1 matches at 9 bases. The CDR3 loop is CASSLRGTGWPDTQYF. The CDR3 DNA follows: TGTGCCAGCAGCTTGAGGGGGACAGGGTGGCCAGATACGCAGTATTTT. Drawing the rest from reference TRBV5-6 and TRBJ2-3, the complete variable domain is DAGVTQSPTHLIKTRGQQVTLRCSPKSGHDTVSWYQQALGQGPQFIFQYYEEEERQRGNFPDRFSGHQFPNYSSELNVNALLLGDSALYLCASSLRGTGWPDTQYFGPGTRLTVL.